Listed here is a single T cell receptor beta chain. Its antigen is unknown. This entry comes from a study of OX40 agonist ivuxolimab in advanced cancers. For the study at large: Patients with prior anti-PD-1, anti-PD-L1 or anti-CTLA-4 therapy were eligible; less than 50% had some.

Study-wide findings and caveats: The study found that CD8+ T cells averaged more expanded clones than CD4+.

Measured with immunoSEQ multiplex PCR; TCRdb has only the in-frame clones, and not every one. The profile shows more than 13,000 clones, about 80% of them singletons. Germline V gene lookup returns CDR1 SGHTA and CDR2 FQGTGA. The length of the CDR3 is 18 residues. With 0 bases clipped from V and 0 bases from J, the junction kept 4 bases outside the gene matches. The material sequenced was CD4+ or CD8+ T cells sorted from blood, taken in a trial of the OX40 agonist ivuxolimab. This receptor was taken from an adult with an advanced solid tumor such as melanoma, head and neck, liver or kidney cancer. The chain carries TRBV7-3 and TRBJ2-1; TRBD1 matches 11 bases. CDR3 coding DNA: TGTGCCAGCAGCTTAACCGGGACAGGGGGGAGCTCCTACAATGAGCAGTTCTTC. It yields the protein CASSLTGTGGSSYNEQFF.